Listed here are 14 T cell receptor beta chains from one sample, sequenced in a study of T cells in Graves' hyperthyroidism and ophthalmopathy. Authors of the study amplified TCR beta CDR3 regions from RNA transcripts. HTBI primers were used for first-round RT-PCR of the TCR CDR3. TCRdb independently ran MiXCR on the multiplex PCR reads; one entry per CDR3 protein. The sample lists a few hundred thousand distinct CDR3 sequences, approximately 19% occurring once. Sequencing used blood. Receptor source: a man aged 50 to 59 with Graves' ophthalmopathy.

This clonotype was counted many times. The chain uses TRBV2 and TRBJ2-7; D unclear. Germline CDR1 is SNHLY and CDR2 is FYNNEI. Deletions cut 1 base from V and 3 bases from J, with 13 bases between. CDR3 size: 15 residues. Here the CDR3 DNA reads TGTGCCAGCAGTGAAGAATCAGTGGGCGACTACGAGCAGTACTTC. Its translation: CASSEESVGDYEQYF. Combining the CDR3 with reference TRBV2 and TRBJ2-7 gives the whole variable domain EPEVTQTPSHQVTQMGQEVILRCVPISNHLYFYWYRQILGQKVEFLVSFYNNEISEKSEIFDDQFSVERPDGSNFTLKIRSTKLEDSAMYFCASSEESVGDYEQYFGPGTRLTVT.

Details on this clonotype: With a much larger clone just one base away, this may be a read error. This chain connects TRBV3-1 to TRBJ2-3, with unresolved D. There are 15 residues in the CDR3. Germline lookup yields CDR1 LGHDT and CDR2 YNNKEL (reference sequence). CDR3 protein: CVSSQGGTPFDTQYF. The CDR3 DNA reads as TGTGTCAGCAGCCAAGGCGGAACCCCGTTTGATACGCAGTATTTT.

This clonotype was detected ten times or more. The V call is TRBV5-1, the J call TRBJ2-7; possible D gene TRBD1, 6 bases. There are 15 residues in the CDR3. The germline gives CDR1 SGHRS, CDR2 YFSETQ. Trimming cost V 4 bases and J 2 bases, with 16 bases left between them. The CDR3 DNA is TGCGCCAGCAGCCCGGCAGGTCAGGGGACCTACGAGCAGTACTTC. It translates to CASSPAGQGTYEQYF.

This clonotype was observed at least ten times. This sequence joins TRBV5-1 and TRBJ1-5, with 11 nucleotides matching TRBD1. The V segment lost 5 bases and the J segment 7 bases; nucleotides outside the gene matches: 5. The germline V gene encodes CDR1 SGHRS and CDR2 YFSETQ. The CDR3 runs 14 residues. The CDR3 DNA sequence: TGCGCCAGCAGTTCCGGGACAGGGGGGCAGCCCCAGCATTTT. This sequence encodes CASSSGTGGQPQHF. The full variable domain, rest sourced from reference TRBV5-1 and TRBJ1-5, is KAGVTQTPRYLIKTRGQQVTLSCSPISGHRSVSWYQQTPGQGLQFLFEYFSETQRNKGNFPGRFSGRQFSNSRSEMNVSTLELGDSALYLCASSSGTGGQPQHFGDGTRLSIL.

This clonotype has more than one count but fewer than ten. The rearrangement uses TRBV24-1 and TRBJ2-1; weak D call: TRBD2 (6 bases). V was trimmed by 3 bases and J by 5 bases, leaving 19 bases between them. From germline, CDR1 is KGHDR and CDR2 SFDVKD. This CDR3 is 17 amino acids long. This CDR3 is CATSDTLREYDDNEQFF. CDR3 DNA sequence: TGTGCCACCAGTGATACTCTCCGGGAGTACGATGACAATGAGCAGTTCTTC.

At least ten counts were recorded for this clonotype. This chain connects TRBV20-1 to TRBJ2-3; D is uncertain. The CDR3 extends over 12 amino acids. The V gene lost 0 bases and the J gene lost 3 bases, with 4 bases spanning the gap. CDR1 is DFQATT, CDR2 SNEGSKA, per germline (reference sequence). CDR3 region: CSAREGTDTQYF. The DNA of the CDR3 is TGCAGTGCTAGAGAGGGTACAGATACGCAGTATTTT.

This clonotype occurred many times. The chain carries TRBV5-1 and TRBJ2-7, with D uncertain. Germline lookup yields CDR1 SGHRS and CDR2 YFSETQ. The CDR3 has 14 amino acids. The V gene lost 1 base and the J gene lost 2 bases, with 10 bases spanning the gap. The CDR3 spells CASSLSVTTYEQYF. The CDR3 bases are TGCGCCAGCAGCTTGTCGGTCACCACCTACGAGCAGTACTTC.

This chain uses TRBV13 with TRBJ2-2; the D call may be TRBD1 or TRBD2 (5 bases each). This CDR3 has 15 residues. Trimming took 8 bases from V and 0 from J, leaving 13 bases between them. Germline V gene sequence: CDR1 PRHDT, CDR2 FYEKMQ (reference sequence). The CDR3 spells CASQYRRTNTGELFF. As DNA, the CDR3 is TGTGCCAGCCAATACAGGAGGACGAACACCGGGGAGCTGTTTTTT.

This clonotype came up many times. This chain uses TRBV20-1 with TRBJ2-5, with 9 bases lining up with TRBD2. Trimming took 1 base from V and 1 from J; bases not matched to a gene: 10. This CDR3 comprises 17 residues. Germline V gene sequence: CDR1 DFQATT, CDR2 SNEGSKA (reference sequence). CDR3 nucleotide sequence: TGCAGTGCTAGAGCAGGCCTAGGCGGGAGGGCCCAAGAGACCCAGTACTTC. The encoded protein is CSARAGLGGRAQETQYF.

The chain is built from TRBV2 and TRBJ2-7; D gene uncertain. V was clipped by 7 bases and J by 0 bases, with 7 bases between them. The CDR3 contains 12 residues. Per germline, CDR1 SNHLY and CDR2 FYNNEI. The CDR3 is CASNLASYEQYF. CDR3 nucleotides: TGTGCCAGCAACCTGGCCTCCTACGAGCAGTACTTC.

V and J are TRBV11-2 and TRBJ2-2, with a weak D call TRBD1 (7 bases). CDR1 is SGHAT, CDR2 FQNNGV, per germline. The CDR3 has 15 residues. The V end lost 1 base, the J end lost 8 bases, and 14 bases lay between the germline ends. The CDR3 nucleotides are TGTGCCAGCAGCTTAGTTGCGGGACAGACTGGGGAGCTGTTTTTT. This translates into CASSLVAGQTGELFF.

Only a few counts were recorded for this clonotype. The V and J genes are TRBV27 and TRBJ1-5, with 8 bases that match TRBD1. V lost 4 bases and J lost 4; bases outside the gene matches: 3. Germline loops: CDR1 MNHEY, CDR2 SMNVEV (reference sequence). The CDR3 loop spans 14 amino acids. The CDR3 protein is CASSSRGRNQPQHF. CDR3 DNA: TGTGCCAGCAGTTCCAGGGGGCGAAATCAGCCCCAGCATTTT.

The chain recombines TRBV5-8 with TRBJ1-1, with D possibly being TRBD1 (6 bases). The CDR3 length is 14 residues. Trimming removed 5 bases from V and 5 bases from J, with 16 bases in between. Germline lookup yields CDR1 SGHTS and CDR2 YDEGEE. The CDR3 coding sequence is TGTGCCAGCAGAGTCAGGGGAGTAAGTACTGAAGCTTTCTTT. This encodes CASRVRGVSTEAFF.

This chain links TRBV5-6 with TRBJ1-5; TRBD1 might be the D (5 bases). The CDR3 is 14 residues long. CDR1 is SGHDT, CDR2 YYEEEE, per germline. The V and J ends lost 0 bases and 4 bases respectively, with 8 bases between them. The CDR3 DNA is TGTGCCAGCAGCTTGGGACAGCTGAATCAGCCCCAGCATTTT. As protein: CASSLGQLNQPQHF.